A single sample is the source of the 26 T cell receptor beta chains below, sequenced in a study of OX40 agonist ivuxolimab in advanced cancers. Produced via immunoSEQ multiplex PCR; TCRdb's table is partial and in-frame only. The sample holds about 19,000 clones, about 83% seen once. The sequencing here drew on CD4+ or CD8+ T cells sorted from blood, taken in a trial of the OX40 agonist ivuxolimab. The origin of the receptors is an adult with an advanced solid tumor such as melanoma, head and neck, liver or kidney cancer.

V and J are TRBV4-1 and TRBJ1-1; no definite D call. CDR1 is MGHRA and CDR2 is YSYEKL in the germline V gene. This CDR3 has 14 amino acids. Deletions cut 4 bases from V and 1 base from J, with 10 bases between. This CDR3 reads CASSRLGGNTEAFF. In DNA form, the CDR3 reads TGCGCCAGCAGCCGTTTAGGAGGGAACACTGAAGCTTTCTTT.

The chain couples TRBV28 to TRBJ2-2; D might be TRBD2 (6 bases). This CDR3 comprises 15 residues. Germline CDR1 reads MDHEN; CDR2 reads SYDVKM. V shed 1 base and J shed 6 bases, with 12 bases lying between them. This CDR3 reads CASSLSQGGAGELFF. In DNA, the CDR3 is TGTGCCAGCAGTTTATCCCAGGGCGGGGCCGGGGAGCTGTTTTTT.

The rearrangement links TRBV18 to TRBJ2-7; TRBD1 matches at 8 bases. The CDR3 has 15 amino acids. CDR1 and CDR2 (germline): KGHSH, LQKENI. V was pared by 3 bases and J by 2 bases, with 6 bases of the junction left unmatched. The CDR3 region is CASSPAGTGAYEQYF. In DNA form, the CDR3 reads TGTGCCAGCTCACCGGCCGGGACAGGTGCCTACGAGCAGTACTTC.

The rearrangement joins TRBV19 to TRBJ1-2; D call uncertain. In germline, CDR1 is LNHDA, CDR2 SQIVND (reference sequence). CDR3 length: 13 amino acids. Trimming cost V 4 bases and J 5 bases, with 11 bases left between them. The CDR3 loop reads CASSSWQVYGYTF. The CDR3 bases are TGTGCCAGTAGTAGCTGGCAGGTTTATGGCTACACCTTC.

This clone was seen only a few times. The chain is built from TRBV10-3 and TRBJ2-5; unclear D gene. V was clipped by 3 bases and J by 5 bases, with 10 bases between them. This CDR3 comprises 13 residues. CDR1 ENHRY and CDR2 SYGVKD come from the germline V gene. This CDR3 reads CAISDYIAETQYF. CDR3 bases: TGTGCCATCAGTGATTATATTGCTGAGACCCAGTACTTC.

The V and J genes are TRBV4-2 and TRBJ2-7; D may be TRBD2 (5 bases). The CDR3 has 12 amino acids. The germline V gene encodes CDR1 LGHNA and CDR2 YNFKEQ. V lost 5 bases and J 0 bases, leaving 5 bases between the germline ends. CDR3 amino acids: CASSGSSYEQYF. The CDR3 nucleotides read TGTGCCAGCAGCGGGAGCTCCTACGAGCAGTACTTC.

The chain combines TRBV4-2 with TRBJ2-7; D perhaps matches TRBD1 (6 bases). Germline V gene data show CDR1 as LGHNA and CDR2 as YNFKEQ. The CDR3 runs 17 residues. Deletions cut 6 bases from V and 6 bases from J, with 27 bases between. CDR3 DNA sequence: TGTGCCAGCAGGAGCAACACCGGGGACAATCCGGAGGTCGAGCAGTACTTC. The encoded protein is CASRSNTGDNPEVEQYF.

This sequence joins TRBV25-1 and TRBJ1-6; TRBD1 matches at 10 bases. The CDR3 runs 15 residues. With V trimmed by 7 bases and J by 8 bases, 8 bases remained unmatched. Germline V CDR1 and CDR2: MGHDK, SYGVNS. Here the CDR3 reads CASTQKGQGYSPLHF. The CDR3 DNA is TGTGCCAGCACCCAAAAGGGACAGGGGTATTCACCCCTCCACTTT. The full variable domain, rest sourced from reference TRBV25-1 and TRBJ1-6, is EADIYQTPRYLVIGTGKKITLECSQTMGHDKMYWYQQDPGMELHLIHYSYGVNSTEKGDLSSESTVSRIRTEHFPLTLESARPSHTSQYLCASTQKGQGYSPLHFGNGTRLTVT.

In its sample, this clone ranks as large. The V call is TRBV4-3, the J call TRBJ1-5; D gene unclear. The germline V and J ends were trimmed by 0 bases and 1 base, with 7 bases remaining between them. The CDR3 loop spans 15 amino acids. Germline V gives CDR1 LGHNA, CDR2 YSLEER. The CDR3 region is CASSQDVGSNQPQHF. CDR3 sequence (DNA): TGCGCCAGCAGCCAAGACGTGGGCAGCAATCAGCCCCAGCATTTT.

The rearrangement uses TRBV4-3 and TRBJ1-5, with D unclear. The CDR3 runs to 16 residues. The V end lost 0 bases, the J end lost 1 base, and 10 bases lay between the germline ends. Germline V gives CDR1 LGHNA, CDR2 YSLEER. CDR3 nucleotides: TGCGCCAGCAGCCAAGAGTTTTCGGGGAGCAATCAGCCCCAGCATTTT. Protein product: CASSQEFSGSNQPQHF.

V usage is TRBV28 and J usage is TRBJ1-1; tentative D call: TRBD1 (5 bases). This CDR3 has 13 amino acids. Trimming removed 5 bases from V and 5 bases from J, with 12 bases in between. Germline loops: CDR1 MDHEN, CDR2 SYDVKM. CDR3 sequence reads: CASSTMTATEAFF. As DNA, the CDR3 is TGTGCCAGCAGTACTATGACAGCTACTGAAGCTTTCTTT.

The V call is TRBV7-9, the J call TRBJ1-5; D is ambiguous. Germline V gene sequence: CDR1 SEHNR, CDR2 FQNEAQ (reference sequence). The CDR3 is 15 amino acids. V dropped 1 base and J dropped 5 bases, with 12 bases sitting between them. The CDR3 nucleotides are TGTGCCAGCAGCTTAGGGTACGGGAGGGATCAGCCCCAGCATTTT. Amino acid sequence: CASSLGYGRDQPQHF.

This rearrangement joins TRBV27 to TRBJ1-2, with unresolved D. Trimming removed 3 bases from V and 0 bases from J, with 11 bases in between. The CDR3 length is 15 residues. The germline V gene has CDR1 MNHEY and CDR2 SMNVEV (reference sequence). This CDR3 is CASSFGGQANYGYTF. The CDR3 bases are TGTGCCAGCAGTTTCGGTGGGCAGGCTAACTATGGCTACACCTTC.

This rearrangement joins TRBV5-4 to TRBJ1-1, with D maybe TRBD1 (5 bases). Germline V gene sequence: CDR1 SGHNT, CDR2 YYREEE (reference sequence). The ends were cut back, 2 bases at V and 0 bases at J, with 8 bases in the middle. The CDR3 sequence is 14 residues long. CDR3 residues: CASSFGGLNTEAFF. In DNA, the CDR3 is TGTGCCAGCAGCTTTGGGGGATTGAACACTGAAGCTTTCTTT.

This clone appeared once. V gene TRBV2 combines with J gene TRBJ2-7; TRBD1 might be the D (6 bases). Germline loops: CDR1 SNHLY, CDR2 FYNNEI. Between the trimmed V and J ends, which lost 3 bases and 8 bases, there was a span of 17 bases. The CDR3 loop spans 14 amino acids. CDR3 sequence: CASSDYLGADQQYF. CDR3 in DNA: TGTGCCAGCAGTGATTACTTGGGGGCCGATCAGCAGTACTTC.

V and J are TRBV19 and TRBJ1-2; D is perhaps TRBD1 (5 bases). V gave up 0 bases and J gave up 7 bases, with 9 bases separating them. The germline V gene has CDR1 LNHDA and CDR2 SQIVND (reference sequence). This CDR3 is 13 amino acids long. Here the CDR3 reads CASSIDAGGGYTF. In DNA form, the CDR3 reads TGTGCCAGTAGTATAGACGCCGGGGGTGGCTACACCTTC.

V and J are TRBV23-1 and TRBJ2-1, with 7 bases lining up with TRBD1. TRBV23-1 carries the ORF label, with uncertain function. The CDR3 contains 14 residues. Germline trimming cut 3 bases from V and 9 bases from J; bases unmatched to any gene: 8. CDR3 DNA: TGCGCCAGCAGTCAGGCGGCCGCAGGGGGTGAGCAGTTCTTC. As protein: CASSQAAAGGEQFF.

In DNA, the CDR3 is TGTGCCAGCAGCCTGACTAGCGGGGGGTCGACCGGGGAGCTGTTTTTT. Translated: CASSLTSGGSTGELFF. The chain couples TRBV7-2 to TRBJ2-2; 13 bases map to TRBD2. The J segment lost 5 bases and the V segment lost 5 bases, leaving 5 bases of the junction unmatched. The germline gives CDR1 SGHTA, CDR2 FQGNSA. This CDR3 spans 16 amino acids.

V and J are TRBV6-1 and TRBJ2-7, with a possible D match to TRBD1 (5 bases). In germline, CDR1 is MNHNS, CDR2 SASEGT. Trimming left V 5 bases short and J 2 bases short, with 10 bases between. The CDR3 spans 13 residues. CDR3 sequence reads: CASSHTQAYEQYF. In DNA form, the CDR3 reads TGTGCCAGCAGTCATACACAGGCCTACGAGCAGTACTTC.

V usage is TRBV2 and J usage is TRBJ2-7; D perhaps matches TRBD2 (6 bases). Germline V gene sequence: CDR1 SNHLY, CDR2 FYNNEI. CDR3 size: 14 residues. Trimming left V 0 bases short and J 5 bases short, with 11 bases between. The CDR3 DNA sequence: TGTGCCAGCAGTGAAGCGGGGGGTTCCCACGAGCAGTACTTC. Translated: CASSEAGGSHEQYF.

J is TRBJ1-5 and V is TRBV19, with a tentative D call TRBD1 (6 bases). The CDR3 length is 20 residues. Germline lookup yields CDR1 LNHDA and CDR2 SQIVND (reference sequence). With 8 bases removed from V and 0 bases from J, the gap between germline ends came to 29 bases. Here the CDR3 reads CASFRGVAGQSVYSNQPQHF. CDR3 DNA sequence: TGTGCCAGTTTTCGTGGGGTGGCAGGACAGAGCGTATATAGCAATCAGCCCCAGCATTTT.

CDR3 region: CASSQQGGPYEQYF. The CDR3 DNA reads as TGCGCCAGCAGCCAACAGGGGGGACCCTACGAGCAGTACTTC. The chain is built from TRBV4-1 and TRBJ2-7, with a possible D match to TRBD1 (7 bases). Germline values: CDR1 MGHRA, CDR2 YSYEKL. The CDR3 spans 14 residues. V shed 2 bases and J shed 2 bases, with 10 bases lying between them.

This chain's CDR3 is CAISESWDRGYQPQHF. For the CDR3, the DNA is TGTGCCATCAGTGAGTCATGGGACAGGGGATATCAGCCCCAGCATTTT. This rearrangement joins TRBV10-3 to TRBJ1-5; 10 positions match TRBD1. Germline V gene lookup returns CDR1 ENHRY and CDR2 SYGVKD. Losses at the gene ends were 0 bases for V and 5 bases for J; bases not matched to a gene: 4. This CDR3 comprises 16 residues.

In DNA, the CDR3 is TGTGCCAGCAGTGCACAGGGCTATATGGTCTACGAGCAGTACTTC. Its translation: CASSAQGYMVYEQYF. The chain combines TRBV6-1 with TRBJ2-7; a weak D match, TRBD1 (6 bases). Germline CDR1 is MNHNS and CDR2 is SASEGT. The CDR3 is made up of 15 amino acids. V lost 4 bases, J lost 3 bases, and 16 bases lay in between.

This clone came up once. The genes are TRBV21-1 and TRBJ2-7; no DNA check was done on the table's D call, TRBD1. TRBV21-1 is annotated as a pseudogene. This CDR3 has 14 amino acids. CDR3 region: CASRRTGNPYEQYF. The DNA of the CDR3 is TGTGCCAGCAGACGGACAGGGAACCCCTACGAGCAGTACTTC.

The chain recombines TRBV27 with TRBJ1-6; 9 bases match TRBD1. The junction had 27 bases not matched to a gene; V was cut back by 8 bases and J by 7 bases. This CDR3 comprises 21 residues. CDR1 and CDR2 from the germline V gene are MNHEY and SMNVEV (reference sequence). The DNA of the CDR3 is TGTGCCAGCCGGCATTTACCCGGAGGGGGGACAGGGTTTAGGCGGAATTCACCCCTCCACTTT. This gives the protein CASRHLPGGGTGFRRNSPLHF.